The T cell receptor beta chain under discussion was sequenced for a study of T cells in Graves' hyperthyroidism and ophthalmopathy. Study-wide context: Peripheral blood collection took place at initial diagnosis, before any treatment.

Trimming removed 4 bases from V and 0 bases from J; junction bases left unmatched: 5. Per germline, CDR1 SQVTM and CDR2 ANQGSEA. This CDR3 has 14 residues. Researchers amplified the TCR beta CDR3 regions from RNA transcripts. The primer set for the first-round RT-PCR of the TCR CDR3 was HTBI. Using its own MiXCR run on the multiplex PCR reads, TCRdb lists one record per CDR3 protein. The profile covers around 240,000 distinct CDR3 sequences, with more than 14% appearing a single time and approximately 12% taken by the ten largest. Newly diagnosed hyperthyroidism patients aged 18 to 65 years had disease lasting under 2 months. Fresh 10 ml peripheral blood yielded PBMCs. The sample holds a few counts of this clonotype.

J is TRBJ2-7 and V is TRBV29-1; 8 bases match TRBD2. This clonotype was sampled from a woman in her 40s with Graves' hyperthyroidism that later progressed to Graves' ophthalmopathy. Sequenced sample: blood. The chain's CDR3 is CSVGLLADSYEQYF. CDR3 sequence (DNA): TGCAGCGTTGGGTTACTAGCGGACTCCTACGAGCAGTACTTC.